Sequencing of this T cell receptor beta chain was carried out in a study of CD8 T cells in Susac syndrome. Sequencing of TCR beta drew on CD8+ and CD4+ T cells from blood. V was pared by 4 bases and J by 3 bases, with 24 bases between. CDR3 length equals 17 residues. The germline V gene encodes CDR1 GTSNPN and CDR2 SVGIG (reference sequence). Whole-study findings and limits: Individuals included in the TCR sequencing and HLA analysis were acknowledged by the study to be relatively few in number.

RNA totalling roughly 0.5 to 1 ug underwent reverse transcription with random hexamers. Each CDR3 protein is one row after TCRdb ran MiXCR on the immunoSEQ multiplex PCR reads. The data contain some 200,000 distinct CDR3 sequences, around 90% of them singletons. Comment on this clonotype: No antigen is known for it.

This sequence was found in a human donor with multiple sclerosis. Sequencing input: CD8+ T cells from PBMCs. V is TRBV30 and J is TRBJ1-2; unclear D gene. The CDR3 DNA sequence: TGTGCCTGGAAAAACCTCAACTGGCCCCCGGAGGACTATGGCTACACCTTC. Translating gives CAWKNLNWPPEDYGYTF.